This is a list of T cell receptor beta chains from one sample in a study of blood T cell repertoires in COVID-19. Assay: immunoSEQ multiplex PCR; the TCRdb copy retains only in-frame clones and omits some. This sample has 250,000 to 350,000 clones, with around nine tenths found just once. Specimen: peripheral blood. These receptor sequences come from a woman aged 55-75 years with acute or convalescent COVID-19. CDR3s include the opening cysteine and the closing phenylalanine or tryptophan.

V: TRBV11-2
J: TRBJ2-1
CDR3: CASSLNSGTLYNEQFF

V: TRBV18
J: TRBJ1-1
CDR3: CASSPGASTEAFF

V: TRBV5-4
J: TRBJ2-6
CDR3: CASSLDSSGANVLTF

V: TRBV11-2
J: TRBJ1-1
CDR3: CASSLEGGPIMNTEAFF

V: TRBV19
J: TRBJ2-5
CDR3: CASSIPPGQGVSETQYF

V: TRBV19
J: TRBJ1-1
CDR3: CASSLGTGGVTEAFF

V: TRBV14
J: TRBJ2-1
CDR3: CASSQVVSGSVAFF

V: TRBV7-3
J: TRBJ2-7
CDR3: CASSLMAGGTANYEQYF

V: TRBV28
J: TRBJ1-2
CDR3: CASSSPDRFYGYTF

V: TRBV24-1
J: TRBJ2-1
CDR3: CATSTLAGSYNEQFF

V: TRBV27
J: TRBJ1-3
CDR3: CASSLTGATGNTIYF

V: TRBV7-2
J: TRBJ2-5
CDR3: CASTHRGRETQYF

V: TRBV2
J: TRBJ2-7
CDR3: CASSESLGQGYEQYF

V: TRBV7-8
J: TRBJ2-5
CDR3: CASSSTGLGEETQYF

V: TRBV4-1
J: TRBJ2-2
CDR3: CASSRRFGQGPTGELFF

V: TRBV6-4
J: TRBJ2-1
CDR3: CASSVDGSGEQFF

V: TRBV12-3/TRBV12-4
J: TRBJ2-1
CDR3: CASTPGGEQFF

V: TRBV3-1/TRBV3-2
J: TRBJ2-7
CDR3: CASSRKTSGRPYEQYF

V: TRBV2
J: TRBJ1-5
CDR3: CASNSLASNQPQHF

V: TRBV7-2
J: TRBJ1-2
CDR3: CASSQLIATGLGNYGYTF

V: TRBV27
J: TRBJ1-6
CDR3: CASSHRGLNSPLHF

V: TRBV3-1/TRBV3-2
J: TRBJ2-5
CDR3: CASSQEGGRVAGGPGKKTQYF

V: TRBV5-5
J: TRBJ1-5
CDR3: CASSPTGGKSNQPQHF

V: TRBV5-4
J: TRBJ2-3
CDR3: CASSSGAVGLGTDTQYF

V: TRBV11-3
J: TRBJ2-5
CDR3: CASSSGLAEETQYF

V: TRBV9
J: TRBJ2-7
CDR3: CASSVRAGGPNEQYF

V: TRBV10-3
J: TRBJ1-4
CDR3: CAISENVRKTNEKLFF

V: TRBV7-3
J: TRBJ2-2
CDR3: CASSLGILAGGTGELFF

V: TRBV3-1/TRBV3-2
J: TRBJ1-3
CDR3: CASSQDRFGNTIYF

V: TRBV3-1/TRBV3-2
J: TRBJ1-3
CDR3: CASSSAVSGNTIYF